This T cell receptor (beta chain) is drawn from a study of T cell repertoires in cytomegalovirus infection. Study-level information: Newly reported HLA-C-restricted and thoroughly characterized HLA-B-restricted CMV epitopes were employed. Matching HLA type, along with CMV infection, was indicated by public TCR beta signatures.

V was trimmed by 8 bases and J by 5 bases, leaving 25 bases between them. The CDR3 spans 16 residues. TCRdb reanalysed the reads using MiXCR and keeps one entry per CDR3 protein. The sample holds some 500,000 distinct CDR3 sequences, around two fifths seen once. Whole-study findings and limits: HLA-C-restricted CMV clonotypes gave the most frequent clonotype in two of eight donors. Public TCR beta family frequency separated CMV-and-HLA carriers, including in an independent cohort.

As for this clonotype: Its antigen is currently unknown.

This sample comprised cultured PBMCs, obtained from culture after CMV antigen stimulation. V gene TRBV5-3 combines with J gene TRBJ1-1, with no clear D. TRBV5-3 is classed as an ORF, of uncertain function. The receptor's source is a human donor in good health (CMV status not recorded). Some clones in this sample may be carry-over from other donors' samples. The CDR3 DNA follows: TGTGCCAGCAGCCCGGCCCTGTGGGGAGTGGGGACTGAAGCTTTCTTT. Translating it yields CASSPALWGVGTEAFF.